These 2 T cell receptor beta chains came from one sample sequenced in a study of T-cell memory formation after mild COVID-19. One entry per CDR3 protein results from TCRdb running MiXCR on the 5' RACE reads. Here the sample spans about 390,000 distinct CDR3 sequences, more than 20% being singletons. Sequences were obtained from PBMCs or a T cell subset sorted from them (not recorded which). These receptors all come from an adult woman who had mild COVID-19 (a few samples of this study predate the infection). Cell type and time point are not known.

This clonotype came up many times. The chain carries TRBV20-1 and TRBJ2-1; 11 positions agree with TRBD2. J lost 0 bases, V lost 3 bases, and 13 bases had no gene match. CDR1 is DFQATT and CDR2 is SNEGSKA in the germline V gene (reference sequence). CDR3 length: 19 amino acids. CDR3 loop: CSASPSFLAGGLSYNEQFF. The CDR3 region has the DNA TGCAGTGCTAGTCCTAGCTTCCTAGCGGGGGGACTCTCCTACAATGAGCAGTTCTTC.

The chain uses TRBV7-8 and TRBJ1-5; 8 bases agree with TRBD1. Losses at the gene ends were 5 bases for V and 7 bases for J; bases not matched to a gene: 7. This CDR3 comprises 14 residues. Germline CDR1 reads SGHVS; CDR2 reads FQNEAQ. For the CDR3, the DNA is TGTGCCAGCAGCGACCGGACAGGGATCCAGCCCCAGCATTTT. This encodes CASSDRTGIQPQHF. The full variable domain, in which reference TRBV7-8 and TRBJ1-5 provide the parts outside the CDR3, is GAGVSQSPRYKVAKRGQDVALRCDPISGHVSLFWYQQALGQGPEFLTYFQNEAQLDKSGLPSDRFFAERPEGSVSTLKIQRTQQEDSAVYLCASSDRTGIQPQHFGDGTRLSIL.